The 11 T cell receptor beta chains below all came from one sample that was sequenced in a study of T-cell reconstitution after alpha-beta-depleted transplantation in children. Researchers prepared the TCRbeta library using unique molecular identifiers, the study reports. One entry per CDR3 protein, called by TCRdb with MiXCR from the PCR reads. The sample consists of around 200,000 distinct CDR3 sequences, 11% of them appearing once. The sequenced sample was PBMCs, obtained before TCRalphabeta/CD19-depleted stem cell transplant. The receptors shown here come from a child less than two years old with acute myeloid leukemia, due to receive a stem cell transplant.

Concerning this clonotype itself: The junction shows a germline mismatch at one end, possibly a read error. The chain links TRBV5-1 to TRBJ1-1; a weak D match, TRBD1 (5 bases). CDR1 SGHRS and CDR2 YFSETQ come from the germline V gene. The CDR3 runs 13 residues. The CDR3 spells CAGSPPRATEAFF. CDR3 DNA: TGCGCCGGCAGCCCGCCCAGGGCCACTGAAGCTTTCTTT.

This clonotype was observed many times. The chain links TRBV28 to TRBJ2-3; 11 nucleotides align to TRBD2. The CDR3 covers 16 residues. V was clipped by 4 bases and J by 3 bases; unmatched bases: 6. Looked up from germline, CDR1 is MDHEN and CDR2 is SYDVKM. Written as DNA, the CDR3 is TGTGCCAGCAGTTCCCCGACTAGCGGGGAAACAGATACGCAGTATTTT. This sequence encodes CASSSPTSGETDTQYF. Drawing the rest from reference TRBV28 and TRBJ2-3, the complete variable domain is DVKVTQSSRYLVKRTGEKVFLECVQDMDHENMFWYRQDPGLGLRLIYFSYDVKMKEKGDIPEGYSVSREKKERFSLILESASTNQTSMYLCASSSPTSGETDTQYFGPGTRLTVL.

This clonotype was detected ten times or more. The genes are TRBV7-2 and TRBJ2-2, with 8 bases fitting TRBD2. This CDR3 has 16 residues. Germline V gene sequence: CDR1 SGHTA, CDR2 FQGNSA. V was clipped by 3 bases and J by 4 bases; unmatched bases: 7. CDR3 loop: CASSLVPGGITGELFF. CDR3 sequence (DNA): TGTGCCAGCAGCTTGGTCCCGGGAGGGATCACCGGGGAGCTGTTTTTT.

Ten or more counts support this clonotype. The chain joins TRBV20-1 to TRBJ1-4, with a tentative D call TRBD1 (5 bases). The germline V gene has CDR1 DFQATT and CDR2 SNEGSKA (reference sequence). This CDR3 has 14 amino acids. Trimming cost V 4 bases and J 0 bases, with 9 bases left between them. CDR3 coding DNA: TGCAGTGCTACGGGGGGGGCAACTAATGAAAAACTGTTTTTT. Protein product: CSATGGATNEKLFF.

Ten or more counts support this clonotype. The chain combines TRBV7-8 with TRBJ1-1; D unresolved. In germline, CDR1 is SGHVS, CDR2 FQNEAQ. Trimming took off 2 bases at V and 2 bases at J, with 9 bases between the two ends. This CDR3 is 14 amino acids long. Written as DNA, the CDR3 is TGTGCCAGCAGCTTACCGGGATCCAACACTGAAGCTTTCTTT. Encoded protein: CASSLPGSNTEAFF.

This clonotype came up many times. The gene calls are TRBV20-1 and TRBJ2-5; 8 bases are shared with TRBD1. Germline CDR1 and CDR2: DFQATT and SNEGSKA (reference sequence). V lost 6 bases to trimming and J lost 2 bases; unmatched junction nucleotides: 5. The CDR3 is made up of 13 amino acids. The CDR3 DNA sequence: TGCAGTGCATGGACAGGGAGTCAAGAGACCCAGTACTTC. Translation gives CSAWTGSQETQYF.

This chain connects TRBV18 to TRBJ2-1; 9 bases are shared with TRBD2. Germline trimming cut 2 bases from V and 6 bases from J; bases unmatched to any gene: 5. The CDR3 length is 15 residues. Germline CDR1 KGHSH, CDR2 LQKENI. CDR3 nucleotide sequence: TGTGCCAGCTCACCAATGACTAGCGGAATCAATGAGCAGTTCTTC. It translates to CASSPMTSGINEQFF.

At least ten counts were recorded for this clonotype. The chain is built from TRBV20-1 and TRBJ1-2; the D is unclear. The CDR3 runs to 12 residues. The V gene's germline CDR1 is DFQATT and CDR2 SNEGSKA (reference sequence). The germline V and J ends were trimmed by 7 bases and 0 bases, with 9 bases remaining between them. Here the CDR3 DNA reads TGCAGTGTCAAGGCTCCTAACTATGGCTACACCTTC. Its translation: CSVKAPNYGYTF.

Of note for this clonotype: It may be a read error: a sequence one base away is much more abundant. V usage is TRBV20-1 and J usage is TRBJ1-6; TRBD1 aligns across 8 bases. With V trimmed by 2 bases and J by 7 bases, 10 bases remained unmatched. The CDR3 has 16 amino acids. Germline assignment: CDR1 DFQATT and CDR2 SNEGSKA (reference sequence). The CDR3 nucleotides read TGCAGTGCTAGAATAACAGGGGGATTGGACAATTCACCCCTCCACTTT. This translates into CSARITGGLDNSPLHF.

This clonotype was recorded many times. The rearrangement links TRBV6-5 to TRBJ1-2, with D maybe TRBD1 (6 bases). The V end was cut by 4 bases, the J end by 1 base, with 10 bases between. The CDR3 covers 14 residues. Germline CDR1 and CDR2: MNHEY and SVGAGI. The CDR3 DNA follows: TGTGCCAGCAGTTTGGGGGCGAATAACTATGGCTACACCTTC. Its protein product is CASSLGANNYGYTF.

In its sample, this clonotype was seen many times. The chain is built from TRBV10-3 and TRBJ2-1, with a possible D match to TRBD2 (6 bases). Per the germline V gene, CDR1 is ENHRY and CDR2 is SYGVKD. This CDR3 is built from 12 residues. V was trimmed by 6 bases and J by 9 bases, leaving 12 bases between them. The CDR3 protein is CAISPAGVEQFF. CDR3 in DNA: TGTGCCATCAGCCCAGCGGGCGTTGAGCAGTTCTTC.